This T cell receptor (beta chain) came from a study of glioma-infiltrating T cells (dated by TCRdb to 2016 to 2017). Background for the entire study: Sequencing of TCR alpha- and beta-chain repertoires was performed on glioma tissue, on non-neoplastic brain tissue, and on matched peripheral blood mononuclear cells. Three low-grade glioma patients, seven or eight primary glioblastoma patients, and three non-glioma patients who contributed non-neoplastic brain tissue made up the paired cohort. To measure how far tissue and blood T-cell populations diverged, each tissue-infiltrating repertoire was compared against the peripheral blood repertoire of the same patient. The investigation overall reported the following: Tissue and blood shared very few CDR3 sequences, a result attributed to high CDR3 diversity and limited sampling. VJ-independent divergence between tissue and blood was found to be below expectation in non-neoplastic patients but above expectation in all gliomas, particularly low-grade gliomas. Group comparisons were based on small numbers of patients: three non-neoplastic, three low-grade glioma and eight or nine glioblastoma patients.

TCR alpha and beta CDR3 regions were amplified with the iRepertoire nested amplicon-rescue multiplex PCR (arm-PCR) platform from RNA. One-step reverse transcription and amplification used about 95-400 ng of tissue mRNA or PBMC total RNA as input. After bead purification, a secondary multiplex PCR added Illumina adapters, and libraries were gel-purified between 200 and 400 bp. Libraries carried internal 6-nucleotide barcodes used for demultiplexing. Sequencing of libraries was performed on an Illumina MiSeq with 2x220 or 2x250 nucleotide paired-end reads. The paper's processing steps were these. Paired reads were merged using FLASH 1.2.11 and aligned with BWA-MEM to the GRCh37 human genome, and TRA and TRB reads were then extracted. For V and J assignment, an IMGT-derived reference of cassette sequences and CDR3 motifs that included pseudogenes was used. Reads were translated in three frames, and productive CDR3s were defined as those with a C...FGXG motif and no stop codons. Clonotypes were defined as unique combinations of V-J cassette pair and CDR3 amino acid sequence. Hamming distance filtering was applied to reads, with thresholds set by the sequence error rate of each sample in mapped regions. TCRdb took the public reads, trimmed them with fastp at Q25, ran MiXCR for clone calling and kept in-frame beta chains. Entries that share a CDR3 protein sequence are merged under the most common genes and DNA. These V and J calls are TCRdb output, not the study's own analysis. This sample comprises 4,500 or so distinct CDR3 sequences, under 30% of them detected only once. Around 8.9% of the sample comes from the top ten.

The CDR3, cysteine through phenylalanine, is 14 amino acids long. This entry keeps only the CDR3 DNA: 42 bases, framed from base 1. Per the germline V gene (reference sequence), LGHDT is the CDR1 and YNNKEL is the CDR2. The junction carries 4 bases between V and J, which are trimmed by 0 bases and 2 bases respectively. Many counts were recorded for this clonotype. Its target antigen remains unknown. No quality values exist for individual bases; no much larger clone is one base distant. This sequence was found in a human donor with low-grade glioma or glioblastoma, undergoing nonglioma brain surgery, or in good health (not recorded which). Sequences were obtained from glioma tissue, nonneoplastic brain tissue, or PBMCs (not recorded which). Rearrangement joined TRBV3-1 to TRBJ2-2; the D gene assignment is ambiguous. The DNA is TGTGCCAGCAGCCAAGATTACAACACCGGGGAGCTGTTTTTT. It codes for CASSQDYNTGELFF.